This T cell receptor (beta chain) was identified during a study of response to subunit inactivated influenza vaccine. Study results and caveats: Few additional T cells are recruited per seasonal influenza vaccination, authors suggested.

Worth noting for this clonotype: Its specificity is unknown.

CDR1 is SGHRS, CDR2 YFSETQ, per germline. V shed 0 bases, J shed 3 bases, and the junction held 4 bases outside the gene matches. This CDR3 comprises 15 residues. A single record per CDR3 protein comes from TCRdb applying MiXCR to the RT-PCR reads. The table has roughly 650,000 distinct CDR3 sequences, roughly 15% seen once. This TCR came from a man between 50 and 59 years old who received an inactivated influenza vaccine. The chain has TRBV5-1 and TRBJ2-3, with TRBD1 identical over 7 bases. This specimen consisted of PBMCs from blood, obtained roughly 15 days before vaccination. CDR3 protein: CASSLGRDSTDTQYF. The CDR3 DNA is TGCGCCAGCAGCTTGGGCCGGGACAGTACAGATACGCAGTATTTT. Looking up the rest from reference TRBV5-1 and TRBJ2-3 gives the full variable domain: KAGVTQTPRYLIKTRGQQVTLSCSPISGHRSVSWYQQTPGQGLQFLFEYFSETQRNKGNFPGRFSGRQFSNSRSEMNVSTLELGDSALYLCASSLGRDSTDTQYFGPGTRLTVL.